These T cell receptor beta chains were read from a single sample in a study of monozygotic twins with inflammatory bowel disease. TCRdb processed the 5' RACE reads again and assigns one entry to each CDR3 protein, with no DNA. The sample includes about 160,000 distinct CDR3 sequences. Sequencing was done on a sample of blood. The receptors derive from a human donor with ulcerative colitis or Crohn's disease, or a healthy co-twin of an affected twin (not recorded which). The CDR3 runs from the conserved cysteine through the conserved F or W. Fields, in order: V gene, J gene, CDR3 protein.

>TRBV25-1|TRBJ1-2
CASSSPGQGYYGYTF
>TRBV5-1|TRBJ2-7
CASSLGQGDEQYF
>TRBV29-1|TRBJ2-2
CSVEDGPRAGELFF
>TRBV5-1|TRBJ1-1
CASSLSKQLNTEAFF
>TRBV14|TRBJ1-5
CASSQGQAGYQPQHF
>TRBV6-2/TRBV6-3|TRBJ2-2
CASSFYTANTGELFF
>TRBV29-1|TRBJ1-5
CSVAFSQDRDNQPQHF
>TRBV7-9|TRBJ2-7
CASSLVPRGSYEQYF
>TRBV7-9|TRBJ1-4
CASSPGQVFNEKLFF
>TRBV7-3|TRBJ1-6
CASSLSSKGSPLHF
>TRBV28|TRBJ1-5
CASSPPGQGIYSNQPQHF
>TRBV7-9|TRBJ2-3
CASSLVGDTQYF
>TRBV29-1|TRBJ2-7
CSVDRGQGPRGYEQYF
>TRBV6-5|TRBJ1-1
CASSYSSAGVKNTEAFF
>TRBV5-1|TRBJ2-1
CASKWEGYNEQFF
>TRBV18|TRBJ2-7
CASSPPRDTYEQYF